The present entry profiles one T cell receptor (beta chain) with its context. In the original analysis: Nucleated cell counts were estimated from reference gene primer amplification. Some clones are missing from TCRdb's copy, which holds only in-frame ones; the method was immunoSEQ multiplex PCR. The DNA was the basis for D and trimming; V, J and clone size are from that table. Here the sample spans about 120,000 clones, over 80% being singletons. The sample is drawn from a study of blood T cell repertoires in COVID-19. Overall study context: Material from acute and convalescent COVID-19 was sourced from the United States, Italy and Spain.

The V gene's germline CDR1 is SEHNR and CDR2 FQNEAQ (reference sequence). The length of the CDR3 is 14 residues. With 5 bases removed from V and 4 bases from J, the gap between germline ends came to 14 bases. The chain recombines TRBV7-9 with TRBJ1-2; D perhaps matches TRBD1 (5 bases). Sample: peripheral blood. The TCR comes from a man aged 60-69 years with acute or convalescent COVID-19. The CDR3 protein is CASSPRPGGYGYTF. As DNA, the CDR3 is TGTGCCAGCAGCCCACGCCCCGGGGGCTATGGCTACACCTTC.